Below, one TCR beta chain is given with its context. This clonotype occurred many times. What antigen it recognizes has not been identified. No base quality information exists; no much larger clone differs at one position. The record originates from a study of blood T cells in healthy people across ages (dated by TCRdb to 2013 to 2016). For context, the study as a whole: In model experiments, template switching captured about one uniquely barcoded TCR beta cDNA molecule for every two T cells. The study measured age-related changes in TCR beta repertoire diversity using deep sequencing normalized with unique cDNA molecular identifiers. Donors were grouped into four age groups: young (average 16 years), middle-aged (39), aged (around 60) and long-lived (about 82). To avoid experimental bias, donors of different ages were spread randomly across the sequencing lanes. The study analyzed two additional independent replicas of 1 million unique cDNA reads from the same blood draw for two donors, one aged 18 to 29 and one aged 80 or older. Findings and caveats that apply to the study as a whole: Observed TCR beta diversity correlated strongly with the percentage of naive T cells measured by flow cytometry. Estimates of total diversity from one million sequenced T cells were regarded as lower bounds and underestimates. Because the CMV infection status of the donors was unknown, age-related changes in expanded clonotypes may potentially have been confounded. Compared with the aged group, the long-lived group had more naive CD4+ T cells, fewer expanded clones and increased TCR diversity, suggesting age selection. Conclusive comparison of naive and antigen-experienced compartments was prevented by the profiling of bulk unsorted PBMCs. As age increased, observed TCR beta diversity per million T cells dropped in a roughly linear way, and a significant reduction was already evident by age 40.

The donors were roughly 39 Caucasian individuals from Russia, aged roughly 6 to 95 years, who were systemically healthy. Approximately 9.3 milliliters of peripheral blood were collected from each donor into EDTA-treated Vacutainer tubes. PBMCs were isolated by Ficoll-Paque density-gradient centrifugation, with at least 7 million obtained per sample. Trizol reagent was used to extract total RNA from PBMCs, with at least 6 micrograms per sample. The percentages of naive CD45RAhigh/CD27high T cells were determined by flow cytometry on a PBMC aliquot from every donor. CDR1 and CDR2 (SGHTA, FQGTGA) derive from the germline V gene. The CDR3, cysteine through phenylalanine, is 13 amino acids long. Only the CDR3 DNA stays, 39 bases, in frame from base 1. V is cut by 2 bases and J by 2 bases, and the space between the germline ends is 6 bases. Library preparation employed 5' RACE. The run used an Illumina HiSeq 2500. A second PCR of roughly 6 to 11 cycles was run with a J-beta primer mix and a sample-barcoded 5' primer. A template-switch 5' adaptor carrying 12 random nucleotides introduced a unique molecular identifier onto each TCR beta cDNA molecule. At least 3 million CDR3-containing paired-end reads were obtained from each sample. The Mint cDNA synthesis kit, primed by a TRBC-specific oligonucleotide, was used to synthesize first-strand cDNA from all RNA. Following uracil-DNA glycosylase treatment, a first 18-cycle PCR with universal primers M1SS and BC2_uni_R was performed on all cDNA. Concerning the study's data processing: For normalization, 1 million high-quality reads, each with a distinct molecular identifier, were randomly selected from each sample. Instead of being binned into consensus sequences, reads that shared molecular identifiers were thrown out. MiTCR, with a Q25 quality threshold and the strictest error-elimination algorithm, was used for CDR3 identification, clonotype clustering and error correction. Lower-bound total TCR beta diversity was estimated with a nonparametric unseen species model using Euler transformation. TCRdb reprocessing: public reads trimmed at Q25 with fastp, clones called with MiXCR, in-frame beta chains kept. For every CDR3 protein sequence, its rows merge into one entry that carries the most common genes and DNA. What appears here as the V and J calls and clone size reflects TCRdb's work, not the paper's. The sample table shows 650,000 to 1,000,000 distinct CDR3 sequences, and around 36% are seen once. In total, the top ten clones hold 10% to 15% of the sample.

The TCR originated in a man aged 18 to 30 in good health. The chain was built from TRBV7-3 and TRBJ1-1; the D segment could be TRBD1, given 5 matching bases. Sequenced: blood. The DNA sequence is TGTGCCAGCAGCTTAGGGACCAACACTGAAGCTTTCTTT. It translates to CASSLGTNTEAFF.